This TCR beta chain derives from a study of technical replicates of blood from several donors. Clones were read by immunoSEQ multiplex PCR, and TCRdb kept only the in-frame ones, dropping some. The sample records 70,000 to 85,000 clones, 92% being singletons. The germline gives CDR1 LNHDA, CDR2 SQIVND (reference sequence). Between the trimmed V and J ends, which lost 7 bases and 5 bases, there was a span of 15 bases. The CDR3 covers 14 residues. The sample consisted of T cells isolated from PBMCs. The chain carries TRBV19 and TRBJ2-1, with D maybe TRBD1 (6 bases). This receptor was identified in a human donor in good health. Here the CDR3 DNA reads TGTGCCAGTACCCTCGACAGGACTCACAATGAGCAGTTCTTC. As protein: CASTLDRTHNEQFF.